This entry features one T cell receptor (beta chain) sequence. CDR1 and CDR2 from the germline V gene are KGHSH and LQKENI. The CDR3 extends over 15 amino acids. Trimming at V came to 4 bases and at J to 3 bases, leaving 7 bases not matched to a gene. Measured with immunoSEQ multiplex PCR; TCRdb has only the in-frame clones, and not every one. The data contain nearly 200,000 clones, about 80% of them seen just once; the ten biggest clones take up 6.9%. This sample stems from a study of blood T cell repertoires in COVID-19. Whole-study context: T cells, B-cell-depleted T cells, or PBMCs provided the cDNA or gDNA that served as material.

The receptor's source is a human donor with acute or convalescent COVID-19. The donor label of this sample is uncertain. The chain couples TRBV18 to TRBJ2-7, with 9 positions matching TRBD1. The sequenced material came from peripheral blood. CDR3 DNA: TGTGCCAGCTCACAACCGGGACAGGGCGACTACGAGCAGTACTTC. Translation gives CASSQPGQGDYEQYF.